A single sample gave rise to the 22 T cell receptor beta chains below, sequenced in a study of blood T cells in healthy people across ages. The authors ran a second PCR of roughly 6 to 12 cycles using a sample-barcoded 5' primer and a J-beta primer mix. TCRdb recomputed calls from the 5' RACE reads with MiXCR, one row per CDR3 protein. The sample gives 600,000 to 850,000 distinct CDR3 sequences, roughly 25% of which show up once; 9.4% is in the top ten. These same data were also listed under a study on T cells of mothers and their children.

Sequenced material: blood. The receptors here all came from a boy aged 10-17 years in good health.

The rearrangement joins TRBV27 to TRBJ2-2, with 8 bases lining up with TRBD2. Per the germline V gene, CDR1 is MNHEY and CDR2 is SMNVEV (reference sequence). V lost 0 bases, J lost 0 bases, and 0 bases stayed unmatched. This CDR3 comprises 16 residues. CDR3 protein: CASSLSSGTNTGELFF. Written as DNA, the CDR3 is TGTGCCAGCAGTTTATCTAGCGGGACGAACACCGGGGAGCTGTTTTTT.

The chain uses TRBV6-4 and TRBJ1-1; 12 positions match TRBD1. Per germline, CDR1 MRHNA and CDR2 SNTAGT. CDR3 length equals 16 residues. V shed 5 bases and J 10 bases; nucleotides not matched to a gene: 14. The CDR3 loop reads CASSSFPGQGAFVAFF. The CDR3 DNA is TGTGCCAGCAGTTCCTTCCCGGGACAGGGGGCCTTTGTAGCTTTCTTT.

This rearrangement joins TRBV5-5 to TRBJ1-4; TRBD1 matches at 8 bases. The germline V gene has CDR1 SGHKS and CDR2 YYEKEE (reference sequence). The CDR3 loop spans 15 amino acids. Losses at the gene ends were 2 bases for V and 7 bases for J; bases not matched to a gene: 7. The CDR3 here is CASSLDGTGVEKLFF. CDR3 nucleotides: TGTGCCAGCAGCTTAGACGGGACAGGCGTTGAAAAACTGTTTTTT.

The chain has TRBV29-1 and TRBJ2-1; D is unclear. The germline gives CDR1 SQVTM, CDR2 ANQGSEA. The CDR3 extends over 13 amino acids. The V end was cut by 4 bases, the J end by 2 bases, with 9 bases between. The CDR3: CSVGKSTYNEQFF. For the CDR3, the DNA is TGCAGCGTTGGAAAGAGCACCTACAATGAGCAGTTCTTC.

The chain couples TRBV12-3 or TRBV12-4 to TRBJ2-1, with 10 bases identical to TRBD1. This CDR3 comprises 16 residues. V lost 3 bases to trimming and J lost 4 bases; unmatched junction nucleotides: 6. CDR3 loop: CASSFGQGGMYNEQFF. The CDR3, as DNA: TGTGCCAGCAGTTTTGGACAGGGGGGTATGTACAATGAGCAGTTCTTC.

The rearrangement links TRBV6-5 to TRBJ2-1; 7 nucleotides line up with TRBD2. V trimming: 0 bases; J trimming: 2 bases; junction bases outside the gene matches: 1. Per the germline V gene, CDR1 is MNHEY and CDR2 is SVGAGI. CDR3 size: 15 residues. CDR3 nucleotides: TGTGCCAGCAGTTACTCCCGGGGGGCCTACAATGAGCAGTTCTTC. Its protein is CASSYSRGAYNEQFF.

This clonotype was picked up a small number of times. A read error may account for a junction end that differs from germline. The chain recombines TRBV7-8 with TRBJ1-1; D gene unclear. The CDR3 has 14 residues. Germline assignment: CDR1 SGHVS and CDR2 FQNEAQ. CDR3 protein: CASSLAQDPTRAFF. The CDR3 DNA reads TGTGCCAGTAGCTTAGCTCAGGACCCCACGCGGGCTTTCTTT. Supplemented by reference TRBV7-8 and TRBJ1-1, the full variable domain reads GAGVSQSPRYKVAKRGQDVALRCDPISGHVSLFWYQQALGQGPEFLTYFQNEAQLDKSGLPSDRFFAERPEGSVSTLKIQRTQQEDSAVYLCASSLAQDPTRAFFGQGTRLTVV.

This clonotype was detected many times. CDR3 DNA sequence: TGTGCCAGCAGCTCGGCGACAGGGGTGGATGAAAAACTGTTTTTT. Its translation: CASSSATGVDEKLFF. The chain joins TRBV7-9 to TRBJ1-4, with 8 nucleotides matching TRBD1. The CDR3 covers 15 residues. V shed 4 bases and J 6 bases; nucleotides not matched to a gene: 7. The germline gives CDR1 SEHNR, CDR2 FQNEAQ (reference sequence).

The rearrangement joins TRBV7-8 to TRBJ2-5; D gene uncertain. The better agreement between TRBJ2-7 and the DNA end casts doubt on the J call. The length of the CDR3 is 13 residues. Germline-derived CDR1 and CDR2 are SGHVS and FQNEAQ. The CDR3 DNA is TGTGCCAGCAGCTTAAGCGCAATAGCCGAGCAGTACTTC. Amino acids: CASSLSAIAEQYF.

V gene TRBV3-1 combines with J gene TRBJ2-5; 10 bases line up with TRBD2. Germline V lookup: CDR1 LGHDT, CDR2 YNNKEL (reference sequence). There are 15 residues in the CDR3. The CDR3 protein is CVLGMFTSGEETQYF. CDR3 bases: TGTGTCCTCGGGATGTTTACTAGCGGGGAAGAGACCCAGTACTTC.

The rearrangement links TRBV4-3 to TRBJ2-1, with D perhaps matching TRBD1 (6 bases). The CDR3 loop spans 16 amino acids. Germline-derived CDR1 and CDR2 are LGHNA and YSLEER. V was clipped by 0 bases and J by 4 bases, with 13 bases between them. CDR3 nucleotides: TGCGCCAGCAGCCAAGATATGTACAGGGTGTACAATGAGCAGTTCTTC. As protein: CASSQDMYRVYNEQFF.

The chain carries TRBV5-1 and TRBJ2-1, with 8 bases that match TRBD2. Trimming removed 1 base from V and 3 bases from J; junction bases left unmatched: 6. Looked up from germline, CDR1 is SGHRS and CDR2 is YFSETQ. The CDR3 has 16 amino acids. This chain's CDR3 is CASSLRAGDFYNEQFF. The CDR3 region has the DNA TGCGCCAGCAGCTTGAGAGCGGGGGACTTCTACAATGAGCAGTTCTTC.

The J gene is TRBJ2-5, the V gene TRBV4-1; 10 bases map to TRBD2. The assigned J gene may be wrong: the sequence end matches TRBJ2-1 better. This CDR3 has 19 amino acids. Germline V lookup: CDR1 MGHRA, CDR2 YSYEKL. The CDR3 coding sequence is TGCGCCAGCAGCCAAGAGGACCCCCGGAGACTAGCGGGCCTAAATGAGCAGTTCTTC. Protein product: CASSQEDPRRLAGLNEQFF.

In its sample, this clonotype was seen a few times. This chain links TRBV13 with TRBJ2-3, with 8 bases identical to TRBD2. This CDR3 spans 16 amino acids. V lost 5 bases, J lost 4 bases, and 11 bases stayed unmatched. Germline V gene lookup returns CDR1 PRHDT and CDR2 FYEKMQ (reference sequence). CDR3 loop: CASSRYGGAGADTQYF. DNA for the CDR3: TGTGCCAGCAGCCGTTACGGGGGGGCCGGAGCAGATACGCAGTATTTT.

The chain combines TRBV6-6 with TRBJ2-7; D is uncertain. V gave up 5 bases and J gave up 0 bases, with 8 bases separating them. Germline loops: CDR1 MNHNY, CDR2 SVGAGI (reference sequence). The CDR3 has 13 residues. As DNA, the CDR3 is TGTGCCAGCAGTACCTACTACTCCTACGAGCAGTACTTC. Its translation: CASSTYYSYEQYF.

The rearrangement links TRBV12-3 or TRBV12-4 to TRBJ1-5, with D perhaps TRBD1 (6 bases). V lost 6 bases, J lost 4 bases, and 19 bases lay in between. The CDR3 consists of 16 residues. CDR3 residues: CASSLQGGGTNQPQHF. The CDR3 DNA sequence: TGTGCCAGCAGCCTACAGGGAGGGGGGACAAATCAGCCCCAGCATTTT.

V gene TRBV10-3 combines with J gene TRBJ1-5; no definite D call. Germline V CDR1 and CDR2: ENHRY, SYGVKD. This CDR3 contains 13 residues. V gave up 8 bases and J gave up 3 bases, with 11 bases separating them. The CDR3 is CAIGGMLNQPQHF. The CDR3 DNA reads TGTGCCATCGGAGGCATGCTCAATCAGCCCCAGCATTTT.

This clonotype occurred a few times. The rearrangement uses TRBV5-6 and TRBJ2-5; D may correspond to TRBD1 or TRBD2 (6 bases each). V was shortened by 1 base and J by 4 bases, with 17 bases between the two germline ends. Germline V gives CDR1 SGHDT, CDR2 YYEEEE. The CDR3 contains 16 residues. The CDR3 DNA is TGTGCCAGCAGCTTGCGACGGGGGCGCCTTAGAGAGACCCAGTACTTC. Residues: CASSLRRGRLRETQYF.

This rearrangement joins TRBV20-1 to TRBJ2-3; TRBD2 agrees at 13 bases. J lost 3 bases, V lost 1 base, and 4 bases had no gene match. This CDR3 region has 16 residues. CDR1 is DFQATT, CDR2 SNEGSKA, per germline (reference sequence). The CDR3 DNA follows: TGCAGTGCTAGAGGAACGGGACTAGCGGGAACAGATACGCAGTATTTT. Amino acid sequence: CSARGTGLAGTDTQYF.

This clonotype has just a few counts. CDR3: CSARPDGGQGIEKLFF. The CDR3 DNA follows: TGCAGTGCTAGACCAGATGGAGGACAGGGGATCGAAAAACTGTTTTTT. This rearrangement joins TRBV20-1 to TRBJ1-4; 9 bases match TRBD1. Unmatched junction bases numbered 12, after V lost 2 bases and J lost 8 bases. Germline V gene data show CDR1 as DFQATT and CDR2 as SNEGSKA (reference sequence). The CDR3 runs to 16 residues.

The sample holds a few counts of this clonotype. The CDR3 DNA follows: TGCAGTGCTAGTACACTAGCGGGAGCCTGGAACACCGGGGAGCTGTTTTTT. Translated: CSASTLAGAWNTGELFF. The chain links TRBV20-1 to TRBJ2-2, with TRBD2 matching 11 bases. V lost 3 bases to trimming and J lost 1 base; unmatched junction nucleotides: 7. Germline CDR1 DFQATT, CDR2 SNEGSKA (reference sequence). This CDR3 is built from 17 residues.

The gene calls are TRBV9 and TRBJ2-3, with a possible D match to TRBD1 (6 bases). Germline-derived CDR1 and CDR2 are SGDLS and YYNGEE. This CDR3 has 14 residues. Trimming shortened V by 6 bases and J by 5 bases, and 16 bases separated the two germline ends. The CDR3 reads CASMIKGRGDTQYF. The CDR3 coding sequence is TGTGCCAGCATGATTAAGGGCAGGGGAGATACGCAGTATTTT.